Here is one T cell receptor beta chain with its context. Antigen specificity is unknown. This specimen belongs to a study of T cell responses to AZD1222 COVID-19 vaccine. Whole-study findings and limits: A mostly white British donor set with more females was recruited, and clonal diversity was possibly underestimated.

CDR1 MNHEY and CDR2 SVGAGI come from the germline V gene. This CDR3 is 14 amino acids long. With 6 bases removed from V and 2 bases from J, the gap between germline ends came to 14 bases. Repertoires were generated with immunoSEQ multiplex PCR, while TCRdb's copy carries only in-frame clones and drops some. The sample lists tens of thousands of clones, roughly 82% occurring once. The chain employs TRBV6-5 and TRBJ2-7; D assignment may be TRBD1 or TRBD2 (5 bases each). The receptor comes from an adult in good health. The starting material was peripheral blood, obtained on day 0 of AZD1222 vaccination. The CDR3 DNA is TGTGCCAGCAGACGGGACCGACCTCCCTACGAGCAGTACTTC. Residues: CASRRDRPPYEQYF.